These T cell receptor beta chains were read from a single sample in a study of blood T cells in healthy people across ages. MiXCR was run by TCRdb on the 5' RACE reads, yielding one entry per CDR3 protein. The sample carries 750,000 to 850,000 distinct CDR3 sequences, approximately 25% recorded once. The sample also formed part of further work on T cells of mothers and their children.

Sequenced material: blood. These TCRs come from a boy younger than 18 in good health. Both conserved end residues are trimmed from each CDR3. The order of the fields is CDR3 protein, V gene.

cdr3_aa: ASSYGRNYGYT
v_call: TRBV6-5

cdr3_aa: ASSFLGSGAYSPLH
v_call: TRBV12-3/TRBV12-4

cdr3_aa: ASSQGPPGQGAYEQY
v_call: TRBV4-3

cdr3_aa: ASSGAVQETQY
v_call: TRBV7-2

cdr3_aa: SVSDTTRYGYT
v_call: TRBV29-1

cdr3_aa: ATAVRGRTYEQY
v_call: TRBV15

cdr3_aa: STTYRGTMNTEAF
v_call: TRBV29-1

cdr3_aa: AILLGQSSTDTQY
v_call: TRBV10-3

cdr3_aa: ASSLEDRVYEQY
v_call: TRBV7-9

cdr3_aa: ATRTGAEQY
v_call: TRBV2

cdr3_aa: ASSLGQGFNYEQY
v_call: TRBV5-6

cdr3_aa: ASSFTAGELSNIQY
v_call: TRBV7-9

cdr3_aa: ASSLWGGREYSYNEQF
v_call: TRBV28

cdr3_aa: ASSPGQGIVYGYT
v_call: TRBV7-2

cdr3_aa: ASSPPREDGYT
v_call: TRBV7-9

cdr3_aa: ASSAPKGNQPQH
v_call: TRBV2

cdr3_aa: ASSTDRSGSPLH
v_call: TRBV12-3/TRBV12-4

cdr3_aa: ASSDQGTGANVLT
v_call: TRBV28

cdr3_aa: ASSATGRGETQY
v_call: TRBV9

cdr3_aa: ATSDTGPTSPGELF
v_call: TRBV24-1

cdr3_aa: ASSSAGAGVGFNQPRH
v_call: TRBV6-5

cdr3_aa: ASSRSGLAGEETQY
v_call: TRBV5-1